The source of this T cell receptor beta chain is a study of T cell repertoires in cytomegalovirus infection. MiXCR, applied by TCRdb to the reads, yields one record per CDR3 protein. The table shows approximately 200,000 distinct CDR3 sequences, with over 25% occurring only once. Input material: PBMCs. This clonotype was sampled from a human donor in good health (CMV status not recorded). Some clones in this sample may be carry-over from other donors' samples.

CDR3 nucleotides: TGCAGTGCTAGCCTGGACAGTAATTCACCCCTCCACTTT. It translates to CSASLDSNSPLHF. The chain couples TRBV20-1 to TRBJ1-6; D possibly corresponds to TRBD1 (6 bases). The V gene's germline CDR1 is DFQATT and CDR2 SNEGSKA (reference sequence). Trimming removed 3 bases at V and 6 bases at J, with 9 bases between. The CDR3 contains 13 residues.